The rows below give T cell receptor beta chains drawn from one sample of a study of molecular identifiers for immune sequencing clone quantification. One entry per CDR3 protein, called by TCRdb with MiXCR from the PCR reads. The sample has approximately 500,000 distinct CDR3 sequences; under 30% are singletons. Sequencing was performed on naive CD8+ T cells from blood, with Jurkat cell RNA spiked in. Receptors originate from a human donor in good health. Some libraries in this study had Jurkat cell RNA spiked in. The CDR3 runs from the conserved cysteine through the conserved F or W. Each record gives: J gene, clone size, V gene, D gene, CDR3 DNA, CDR3 protein. D genes are given only for firm matches. Only part of the rows carry a size: once, few, many, or a class if the clone is expanded.

J: TRBJ2-7
size: many
V: TRBV5-6
D: .
DNA: TGTGCCAGCAGCTTGCCCGTCCCCTACGAGCAGTACTTC
CDR3: CASSLPVPYEQYF

J: TRBJ2-3
size: .
V: TRBV7-6
D: .
DNA: TGTGCCAGCAGCTTAGGATGGGGGGACCTGCGGTATTTT
CDR3: CASSLGWGDLRYF

J: TRBJ1-2
size: many
V: TRBV14
D: .
DNA: TGTGCCAGCAGCCAAGATCACCCCTATGGCTACACCTTC
CDR3: CASSQDHPYGYTF

J: TRBJ2-3
size: .
V: TRBV13
D: .
DNA: TGTGCCAGCAGCTTAGTTGGGGGACTGGGGGCGAACACAGGTACGCAGTATTTT
CDR3: CASSLVGGLGANTGTQYF

J: TRBJ2-5
size: .
V: TRBV2
D: .
DNA: TGTGCCAGCAGTGTGGACAGCCAGACCCAGTACTTC
CDR3: CASSVDSQTQYF

J: TRBJ2-5
size: many
V: TRBV6-5
D: .
DNA: TGTGCCAGCAGTTTCTACTACGGGCCCCTTGTAACGGGACAAGAGACCCAGTACTTC
CDR3: CASSFYYGPLVTGQETQYF

J: TRBJ2-3
size: .
V: TRBV7-9
D: TRBD2
DNA: TGTGCCAGCAGCTGGCAAGGGACTAGAGACACAGATACGCAGTATTTT
CDR3: CASSWQGTRDTDTQYF

J: TRBJ2-1
size: few
V: TRBV4-3
D: TRBD1
DNA: TGCGCCAGCAGCCAAGTTGGGACAGCCCACAATGAGCAGTTCTTC
CDR3: CASSQVGTAHNEQFF

J: TRBJ1-5
size: few
V: TRBV27
D: .
DNA: TGTGCCAGCCGCCCTTTCGGGGTAAGCAATCAGCCCCAGCATTTT
CDR3: CASRPFGVSNQPQHF

J: TRBJ2-2
size: .
V: TRBV6-2/TRBV6-3
D: .
DNA: TGTGCCAGCAGTTACGGGACTGGAGTCTTTCGGGAGCTGTTTTTT
CDR3: CASSYGTGVFRELFF

J: TRBJ1-5
size: .
V: TRBV9
D: TRBD1
DNA: TGTGCCAGCAGCACGACAGGGGGCGAGAATCAGCCCCAGCATTTT
CDR3: CASSTTGGENQPQHF

J: TRBJ1-4
size: .
V: TRBV29-1
D: .
DNA: TGCAGCGTGAATGGAGGCGGAAAACTGTTTTTT
CDR3: CSVNGGGKLFF

J: TRBJ2-7
size: many
V: TRBV5-1
D: .
DNA: TGCGCCAGCAGCTTGGGATTCCGCGGGGCATCCTACGAGCAGTACTTC
CDR3: CASSLGFRGASYEQYF

J: TRBJ1-5
size: .
V: TRBV28
D: .
DNA: TGTGCCACCTCGGACAGTCCCAATCAGCCCCAGCATTTT
CDR3: CATSDSPNQPQHF

J: TRBJ1-2
size: .
V: TRBV5-1
D: .
DNA: TGCGCCAGCAGCTTGGCGGCAGGGAAGGCCCATGGCTACACCTTC
CDR3: CASSLAAGKAHGYTF

J: TRBJ2-7
size: few
V: TRBV5-5
D: .
DNA: TGTGCCAGCAGCTTGCTGGACAGCCCCTACGAGCAGTACTTC
CDR3: CASSLLDSPYEQYF

J: TRBJ2-7
size: .
V: TRBV20-1
D: TRBD2
DNA: TGCAGTGCCCGAGGGGAACTAGCGGGGGACCTCTACGAGCAGTACTTC
CDR3: CSARGELAGDLYEQYF

J: TRBJ2-3
size: many
V: TRBV7-9
D: .
DNA: TGTGCCAGCAGCTTAGCCCCAGATACGCAGTATTTT
CDR3: CASSLAPDTQYF

J: TRBJ2-3
size: few
V: TRBV9
D: TRBD1
DNA: TGTGCCAGCAGCGTAGCGACAGGGCACACAGATACGCAGTATTTT
CDR3: CASSVATGHTDTQYF

J: TRBJ1-6
size: many
V: TRBV2
D: TRBD1
DNA: TGTGCCAGCAGTGAAACCCACAGGGGCAGCTCCTATAATTCACCCCTCCACTTT
CDR3: CASSETHRGSSYNSPLHF

J: TRBJ1-1
size: many
V: TRBV5-8
D: TRBD1
DNA: TGTGCCAGCAGCTTGTTCGGGACAGTAGACACTGAAGCTTTCTTT
CDR3: CASSLFGTVDTEAFF

J: TRBJ1-1
size: few
V: TRBV30
D: .
DNA: TGTGCCTGGAGTGCTGGGACCGCAGAAGCTTTCTTT
CDR3: CAWSAGTAEAFF

J: TRBJ2-3
size: few
V: TRBV28
D: TRBD2
DNA: TGTGCCACCACCGTGACCACTAGCGGGAGGGTCACAGATACGCAGTATTTT
CDR3: CATTVTTSGRVTDTQYF

J: TRBJ2-1
size: many
V: TRBV28
D: .
DNA: TGTGCCAGCAGTTTACTAGCGAACTCCTACAATGAGCAGTTCTTC
CDR3: CASSLLANSYNEQFF

J: TRBJ2-7
size: many
V: TRBV27
D: .
DNA: TGTGCCAGCAGTCCCGGAACCCGGTCCGAGCAGTACTTC
CDR3: CASSPGTRSEQYF

J: TRBJ1-6
size: few
V: TRBV4-3
D: .
DNA: TGCGCCAGCAGCCAAGATATAACGGGAACCCCCTATAATTCACCCCTCCACTTT
CDR3: CASSQDITGTPYNSPLHF

J: TRBJ2-1
size: .
V: TRBV4-1
D: .
DNA: TGCGCCAGCAGCCAAGATCCACAGACCTACAATGAGCAGTTCTTC
CDR3: CASSQDPQTYNEQFF

J: TRBJ2-3
size: few
V: TRBV5-6
D: .
DNA: TGTGCCAGCAGCTTCCAGGGACGGCTCACAGATACGCAGTATTTT
CDR3: CASSFQGRLTDTQYF

J: TRBJ2-7
size: many
V: TRBV13
D: TRBD2
DNA: TGTGCCAGCAGCTCGGGGGGGGCGAACTCCTACGAGCAGTACTTC
CDR3: CASSSGGANSYEQYF

J: TRBJ2-7
size: .
V: TRBV7-6
D: TRBD2
DNA: TGTGCCAGTACTCCGGGGGGGGGCCTATCCTACGAGCAGTACTTC
CDR3: CASTPGGGLSYEQYF

J: TRBJ2-3
size: many
V: TRBV29-1
D: TRBD1
DNA: TGCAGCGTTGACCTCCCCGCGGACAGGGTTCATACGCAGTATTTT
CDR3: CSVDLPADRVHTQYF

J: TRBJ2-2
size: .
V: TRBV7-8
D: .
DNA: TGTGCCAGCAGCTTAGCAGTAGACGGGGAGCTGTTTTTT
CDR3: CASSLAVDGELFF

J: TRBJ2-7
size: many
V: TRBV6-1
D: .
DNA: TGTGCCAGCAGTTCAGGTTATTCCTACGAGCAGTACTTC
CDR3: CASSSGYSYEQYF

J: TRBJ1-1
size: .
V: TRBV28
D: .
DNA: TGTGCCAGCAGTTTCAGATCGAACACTGAAGCTTTCTTT
CDR3: CASSFRSNTEAFF

J: TRBJ1-1
size: few
V: TRBV20-1
D: .
DNA: TGCAGTCATCGGACCTTCAACACTGAAGCTTTCTTT
CDR3: CSHRTFNTEAFF

J: TRBJ2-7
size: many
V: TRBV14
D: .
DNA: TGTGCCAGCAGCCAAGTGTCAGGGTACGACGAGCAGTACTTC
CDR3: CASSQVSGYDEQYF

J: TRBJ2-7
size: few
V: TRBV7-9
D: TRBD1
DNA: TGTGCCAGCAGGCGGACAGGGGAGAACTACGAGCAGTACTTC
CDR3: CASRRTGENYEQYF

J: TRBJ2-3
size: many
V: TRBV15
D: .
DNA: TGTGCCACCAGCAGTACCCTTTCTCCCACAGATACGCAGTATTTT
CDR3: CATSSTLSPTDTQYF

J: TRBJ1-1
size: many
V: TRBV5-5
D: .
DNA: TGTGCCAGCAGCTTGGAAGACAGCTTGAACACTGAAGCTTTCTTT
CDR3: CASSLEDSLNTEAFF

J: TRBJ2-3
size: many
V: TRBV7-9
D: .
DNA: TGTGCCAGCAGCCCCCTCCCAGATACGCAGTATTTT
CDR3: CASSPLPDTQYF

J: TRBJ2-7
size: .
V: TRBV7-9
D: TRBD1
DNA: TGTGCCAGCAGCCCCCCAGCGAGTGACAGGGGCGAGCAGTACTTC
CDR3: CASSPPASDRGEQYF

J: TRBJ1-4
size: .
V: TRBV4-3
D: .
DNA: TGCGCCAGCAGCCAAGTTTGGGGCACATGGCTAACTAATGAAAAACTGTTTTTT
CDR3: CASSQVWGTWLTNEKLFF

J: TRBJ2-5
size: .
V: TRBV6-2/TRBV6-3
D: TRBD1
DNA: TGTGCCAGCAGTTACGCGGACTTGACAGGGTTGGAGACCCAGTACTTC
CDR3: CASSYADLTGLETQYF

J: TRBJ2-4
size: few
V: TRBV6-5
D: .
DNA: TGTGCCAGCAGATCCAGGGGGGCATCCAAAAACATTCAGTACTTC
CDR3: CASRSRGASKNIQYF

J: TRBJ1-4
size: few
V: TRBV30
D: .
DNA: TGTGCCTGGAGGCCTAACGGGGAAAAACTGTTTTTT
CDR3: CAWRPNGEKLFF

J: TRBJ2-4
size: .
V: TRBV27
D: .
DNA: TGTGCCAGCAGTTTGGGGGGAGCGATAAACATTCAGTACTTC
CDR3: CASSLGGAINIQYF

J: TRBJ1-1
size: .
V: TRBV29-1
D: .
DNA: TGCAGCGTTGAGGTCTACAGGGAGGGAATGAACCCTGCAGCTTTCTTT
CDR3: CSVEVYREGMNPAAFF

J: TRBJ1-1
size: few
V: TRBV20-1
D: .
DNA: TGCAGTGCTAGAGTGCGGTGGGGGAGTCACACTGAAGCTTTCTTT
CDR3: CSARVRWGSHTEAFF

J: TRBJ2-1
size: few
V: TRBV12-3/TRBV12-4
D: .
DNA: TGTGCCAGCAGGCAGGCAGGCCCGGAGCAGTTCTTC
CDR3: CASRQAGPEQFF

J: TRBJ2-3
size: many
V: TRBV5-4
D: .
DNA: TGTGCCAGCAGCCCCGCATGGGGGAGCGGCGATACGCAGTATTTT
CDR3: CASSPAWGSGDTQYF

J: TRBJ2-3
size: .
V: TRBV6-4
D: .
DNA: TGTGCCAGCAGTGTTGAGGGGGGAGATACGCAGTATTTT
CDR3: CASSVEGGDTQYF

J: TRBJ1-1
size: .
V: TRBV29-1
D: TRBD1
DNA: TGCAGCGTCGACAGGGGTTGGGTTAATGAAGCTTTCTTT
CDR3: CSVDRGWVNEAFF

J: TRBJ2-1
size: few
V: TRBV12-3/TRBV12-4
D: TRBD2
DNA: TGTGCCAGCAGTTCCCCACCCGGTCTAGCGGGGGGGCCTCATGAGCAGTTCTTC
CDR3: CASSSPPGLAGGPHEQFF

J: TRBJ2-1
size: few
V: TRBV7-9
D: TRBD1
DNA: TGTGCCAGCAGGCTAAAACAGGGGTTTGTTGTCAATGAGCAGTTCTTC
CDR3: CASRLKQGFVVNEQFF